This T cell receptor beta chain came from a study of cytomegalovirus exposure and HLA in healthy donors. The PCR made use of 60 Vbeta and 13 Jbeta primers. Using immunoSEQ multiplex PCR, the repertoire was profiled, and TCRdb retains in-frame clones only, with some absent. The sample consists of 100,000 to 150,000 clones, approximately 81% of them appearing once. V was trimmed by 5 bases and J by 7 bases, leaving 18 bases between them. This CDR3 has 15 amino acids. In germline, CDR1 is SEHNR, CDR2 FQNEAQ (reference sequence). Each donor was healthy, and each was a bone marrow donor. Whole-study results and caveats: Later, an analysis found that common viral pathogens appeared to be linked with several of the most significant clusters. The study listed 164 cytomegalovirus-associated TCR beta chains.

Worth noting for this clone: Its antigen is not identified.

V and J are TRBV7-9 and TRBJ2-1; no definite D call. The sequencing sample was made of PBMCs. The sequence was obtained from a man between 18 and 35 years old in good health and CMV-seronegative. CDR3 in DNA: TGTGCCAGCAGCCCCTTAGCCCGGTCTTGGAATGAGCAGTTCTTC. Translating it yields CASSPLARSWNEQFF.